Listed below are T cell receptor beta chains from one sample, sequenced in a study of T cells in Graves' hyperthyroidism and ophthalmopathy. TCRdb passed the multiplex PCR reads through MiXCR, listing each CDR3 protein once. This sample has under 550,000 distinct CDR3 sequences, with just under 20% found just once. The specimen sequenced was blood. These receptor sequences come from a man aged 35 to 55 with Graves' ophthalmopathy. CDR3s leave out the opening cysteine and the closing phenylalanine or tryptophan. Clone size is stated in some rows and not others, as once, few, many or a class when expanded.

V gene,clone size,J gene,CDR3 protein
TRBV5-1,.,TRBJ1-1,ASSLWDRVGMAF
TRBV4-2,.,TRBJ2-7,ASRKAGAYEQY
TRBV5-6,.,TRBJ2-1,ASSTGLRDEQF
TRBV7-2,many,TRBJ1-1,ASSLVYTEAF
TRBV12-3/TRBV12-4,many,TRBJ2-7,ASSSSRSDPYEQY
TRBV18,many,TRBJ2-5,ASSPRTNQETQY
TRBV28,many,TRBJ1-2,ASSTDRGYHGYT
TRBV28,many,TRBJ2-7,ASSTPLSYEQY
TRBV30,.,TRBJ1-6,AWRVLSGGNSPLH
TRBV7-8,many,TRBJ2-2,ASSARRGLVSGELF
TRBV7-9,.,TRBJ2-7,ASNRGAGGREQY
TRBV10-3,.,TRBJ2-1,AISDRAEEQF
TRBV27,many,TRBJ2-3,ASSLTSGDTQY
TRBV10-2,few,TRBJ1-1,ASSEREGSEAF
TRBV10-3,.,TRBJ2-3,AISEGSGDTQY
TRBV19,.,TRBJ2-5,ASTPRGGQETQY
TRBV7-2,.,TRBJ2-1,ASSLGSGGPNEQF
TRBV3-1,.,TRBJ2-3,ASSPSGATSTDTQY
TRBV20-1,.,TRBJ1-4,SARAGIGEKLF
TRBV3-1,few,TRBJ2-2,ASSREGGAGELF
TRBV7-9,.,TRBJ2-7,ASGSPPLHEQY
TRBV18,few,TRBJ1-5,ASSPPSGQPNQPQH
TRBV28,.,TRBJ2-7,ASSLFRVVAQY
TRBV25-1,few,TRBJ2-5,ASSGSGGDFQETQY
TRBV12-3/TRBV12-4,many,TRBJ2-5,ASSLSSGSGETQY
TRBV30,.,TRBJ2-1,AWSVLNNEQF
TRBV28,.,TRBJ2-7,ASRRGGAASYEQY
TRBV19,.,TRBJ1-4,ASSSLAEKLF
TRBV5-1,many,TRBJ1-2,ASSLNGYGYT
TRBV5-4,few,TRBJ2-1,ASSLARRTNEQF
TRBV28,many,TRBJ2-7,ASGRVPYEQY
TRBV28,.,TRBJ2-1,ASSPPPTSGSLNEQF
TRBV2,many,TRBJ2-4,ASRPPAPGTSTKNIQY
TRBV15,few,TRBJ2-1,ATSRDMSEQF
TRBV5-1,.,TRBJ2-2,ASSKRGAASGFANTGELF
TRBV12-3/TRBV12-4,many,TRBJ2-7,ASRGVYEQY
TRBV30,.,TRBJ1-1,AWSVKGTPMNTEAF
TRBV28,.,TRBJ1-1,ASSLFGQPNTEAF
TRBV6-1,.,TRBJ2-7,ASSRLDRAHEQY
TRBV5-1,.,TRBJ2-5,ASSRAGGQRETQY
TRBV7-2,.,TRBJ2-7,ASSLGDRGPGYEQY
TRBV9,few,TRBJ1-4,ASSVGLGDGGGKLF
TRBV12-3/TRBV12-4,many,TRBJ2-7,ASSKSSGTGKYEQY
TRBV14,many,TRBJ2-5,ASSQGGGARETQY
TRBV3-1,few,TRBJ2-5,ASSQDLRAGVLETQY